Listed here are 10 T cell receptor beta chains from one sample, sequenced in a study of T cells after yellow fever vaccination (dated by TCRdb to the late 2010s). This sample's treatment or condition label indicates: live attenuated yellow fever vaccine strain. Library construction relied on 5' RACE. The sequencer listed for this sample is Illumina HiSeq 2500. TCRdb passed the public sequencing reads through fastp at Q25 and MiXCR, retaining productive beta sequences. When rows share a CDR3 protein, they turn into one entry using the most common DNA and genes. This sample lists about 220,000 distinct CDR3 sequences; 6.5% to 7.5% were detected once. The ten largest clonotypes hold about 1% of the sample. Sequenced material: CD4+ T cells sorted from PBMCs, taken on the day of the yellow fever booster vaccination. These TCRs come from a young man who received the YFV17D yellow fever vaccine.

This clonotype was counted between two and nine times. The genes are TRBV6-5 and TRBJ2-2; 11 bases map to TRBD2. The CDR3 runs to 16 residues. The J segment lost 4 bases and the V segment lost 4 bases, leaving 5 bases of the junction unmatched. Germline assignment: CDR1 MNHEY and CDR2 SVGAGI. This chain's CDR3 is CASSFSSGRGTGELFF. The CDR3 nucleotides read TGTGCCAGCAGTTTTAGTAGCGGGAGGGGCACCGGGGAGCTGTTTTTT.

In its sample, this clonotype was seen many times. The chain links TRBV6-2 or TRBV6-3 to TRBJ1-1; D is unresolved. The CDR3 runs to 14 residues. Germline V CDR1 and CDR2: MNHEY, SVGEGT. V lost 3 bases to trimming and J lost 0 bases, with 8 bases between them. The CDR3 DNA sequence: TGTGCCAGCAGTTATGCGGTTATGAACACTGAAGCTTTCTTT. Its translation: CASSYAVMNTEAFF.

This chain links TRBV5-6 with TRBJ2-6, with 7 bases identical to TRBD1. The V and J ends lost 3 bases and 5 bases, in that order; junction bases with no gene match: 5. Germline lookup yields CDR1 SGHDT and CDR2 YYEEEE. The CDR3 length is 15 residues. The CDR3 is CASSYRQGWANVLTF. CDR3 bases: TGTGCCAGCAGCTACCGACAGGGTTGGGCCAACGTCCTGACTTTC. The full variable domain, completed using reference TRBV5-6 and TRBJ2-6, is DAGVTQSPTHLIKTRGQQVTLRCSPKSGHDTVSWYQQALGQGPQFIFQYYEEEERQRGNFPDRFSGHQFPNYSSELNVNALLLGDSALYLCASSYRQGWANVLTFGAGSRLTVL.

This clonotype was counted a few times. CDR3 sequence reads: CSARVGGADYGYTF. CDR3 bases: TGCAGTGCTAGAGTAGGGGGCGCGGACTATGGCTACACCTTC. This sequence joins TRBV20-1 and TRBJ1-2, with 7 positions matching TRBD1. V lost 1 base to trimming and J lost 3 bases; unmatched junction nucleotides: 5. Germline CDR1 reads DFQATT; CDR2 reads SNEGSKA (reference sequence). The CDR3 contains 14 residues.

This clonotype was seen more than once but under ten times. A read error is possible here, since a much larger clone lies one base away. It is unclear where the CDR3 begins or ends on the DNA, so no DNA is shown, and the CDR3 is as TCRdb lists it. The chain joins TRBV11-1 to TRBJ2-1; the table's TRBD2 call for D was not verified on the DNA. The germline V gene has CDR1 SGHAT and CDR2 FQDESV (reference sequence). The CDR3 is made up of 18 amino acids, end residues included. The CDR3 loop reads CASSPWVASGSSNNEQLF.

This clonotype was picked up a small number of times. The V and J genes are TRBV20-1 and TRBJ2-1; D is possibly TRBD2 (6 bases). The CDR3 totals 12 residues. Germline CDR1 is DFQATT and CDR2 is SNEGSKA (reference sequence). Trimming stripped 4 bases from V and 4 bases from J, with 8 bases between. DNA for the CDR3: TGCAGTGCTACCGGGAGTTACAATGAGCAGTTCTTC. Amino acid sequence: CSATGSYNEQFF.

A word on this clonotype: A junction end diverges from the germline sequence, so it may reflect a read error. The chain has TRBV7-3 and TRBJ2-2, with D unclear. Germline values: CDR1 SGHTA, CDR2 FQGTGA. The CDR3 runs 14 residues. This CDR3 is CASSLGLNPGELFF. CDR3 DNA sequence: TGTGCCAGCAGCTTAGGTTTGAACCCCGGGGAGCTGTTTTTT.

This clonotype has ten or more counts. V gene TRBV20-1 combines with J gene TRBJ2-1; D perhaps matches TRBD1 (6 bases). Per germline, CDR1 DFQATT and CDR2 SNEGSKA (reference sequence). V lost 1 base and J lost 6, with 19 bases in between. The CDR3 consists of 16 residues. The DNA for the CDR3 is TGCAGTGCTAGAGCCATTTCGACAGGTTGGAGCAATGAGCAGTTCTTC. It codes for CSARAISTGWSNEQFF.

This clonotype was detected a few times. V usage is TRBV3-1 and J usage is TRBJ2-2; D not resolved. The V end lost 1 base, the J end lost 4 bases, and 7 bases lay between the germline ends. CDR3 length equals 14 residues. Germline lookup yields CDR1 LGHDT and CDR2 YNNKEL (reference sequence). The CDR3 is CASSQAFGTGELFF. CDR3 in DNA: TGTGCCAGCAGCCAAGCGTTTGGCACCGGGGAGCTGTTTTTT. Complete variable domain (other parts from reference TRBV3-1 and TRBJ2-2): DTAVSQTPKYLVTQMGNDKSIKCEQNLGHDTMYWYKQDSKKFLKIMFSYNNKELIINETVPNRFSPKSPDKAHLNLHINSLELGDSAVYFCASSQAFGTGELFFGEGSRLTVL.

This clonotype was seen at least ten times. V gene TRBV5-6 combines with J gene TRBJ2-1; TRBD2 agrees at 10 bases. Germline V gene sequence: CDR1 SGHDT, CDR2 YYEEEE. The CDR3 is made up of 14 amino acids. Unmatched junction bases numbered 6, after V lost 4 bases and J lost 8 bases. Written as DNA, the CDR3 is TGTGCCAGCAGCGGAGCGGGAGGGCAGGATGAGCAGTTCTTC. Protein product: CASSGAGGQDEQFF.